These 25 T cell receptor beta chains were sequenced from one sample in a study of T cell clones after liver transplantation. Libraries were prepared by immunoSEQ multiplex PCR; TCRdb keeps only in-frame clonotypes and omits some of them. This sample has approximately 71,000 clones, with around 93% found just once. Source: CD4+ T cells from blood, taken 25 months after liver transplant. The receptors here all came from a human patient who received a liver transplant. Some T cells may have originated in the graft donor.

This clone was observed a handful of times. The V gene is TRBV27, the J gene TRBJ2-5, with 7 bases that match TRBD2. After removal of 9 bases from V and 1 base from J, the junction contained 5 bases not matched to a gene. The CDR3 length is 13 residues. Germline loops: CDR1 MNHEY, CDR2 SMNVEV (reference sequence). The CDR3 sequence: CARTPSGQETQYF. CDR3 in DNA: TGTGCCAGAACCCCTAGCGGCCAAGAGACCCAGTACTTC.

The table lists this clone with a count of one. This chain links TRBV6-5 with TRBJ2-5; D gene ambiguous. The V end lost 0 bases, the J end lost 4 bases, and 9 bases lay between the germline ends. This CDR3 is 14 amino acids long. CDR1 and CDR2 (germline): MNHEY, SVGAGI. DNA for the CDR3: TGTGCCAGCAGTTACTCGCCCATCCGAGAGACCCAGTACTTC. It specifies CASSYSPIRETQYF.

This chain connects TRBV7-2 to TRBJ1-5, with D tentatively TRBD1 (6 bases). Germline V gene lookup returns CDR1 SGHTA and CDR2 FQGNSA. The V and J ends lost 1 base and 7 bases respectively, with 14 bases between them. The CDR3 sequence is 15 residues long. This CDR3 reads CASSLVQGPRQPQHF. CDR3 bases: TGTGCCAGCAGCTTAGTACAGGGCCCTCGGCAGCCCCAGCATTTT.

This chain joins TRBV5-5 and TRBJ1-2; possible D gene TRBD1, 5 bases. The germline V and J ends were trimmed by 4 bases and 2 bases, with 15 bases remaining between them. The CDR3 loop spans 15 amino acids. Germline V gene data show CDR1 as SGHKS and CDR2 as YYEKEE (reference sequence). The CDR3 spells CASSLAGNQNYGYTF. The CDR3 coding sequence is TGTGCCAGCAGCCTGGCAGGGAATCAGAACTATGGCTACACCTTC. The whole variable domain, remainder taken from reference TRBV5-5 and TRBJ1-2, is DAGVTQSPTHLIKTRGQQVTLRCSPISGHKSVSWYQQVLGQGPQFIFQYYEKEERGRGNFPDRFSARQFPNYSSELNVNALLLGDSALYLCASSLAGNQNYGYTFGSGTRLTVV.

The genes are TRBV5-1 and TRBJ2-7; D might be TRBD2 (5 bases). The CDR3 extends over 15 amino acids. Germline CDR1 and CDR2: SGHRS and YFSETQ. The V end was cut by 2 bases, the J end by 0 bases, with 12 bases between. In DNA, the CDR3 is TGCGCCAGCAGCTTTAGGCGGGTAAGCTCCTACGAGCAGTACTTC. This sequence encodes CASSFRRVSSYEQYF. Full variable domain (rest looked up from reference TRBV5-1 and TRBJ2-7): KAGVTQTPRYLIKTRGQQVTLSCSPISGHRSVSWYQQTPGQGLQFLFEYFSETQRNKGNFPGRFSGRQFSNSRSEMNVSTLELGDSALYLCASSFRRVSSYEQYFGPGTRLTVT.

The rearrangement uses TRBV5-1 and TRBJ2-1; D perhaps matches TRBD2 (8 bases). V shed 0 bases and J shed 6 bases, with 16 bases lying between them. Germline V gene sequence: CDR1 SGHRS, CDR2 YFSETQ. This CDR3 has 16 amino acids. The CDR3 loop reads CASSLAGRGLPNEQFF. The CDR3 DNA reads TGCGCCAGCAGCTTGGCCGGGAGGGGGCTCCCCAATGAGCAGTTCTTC.

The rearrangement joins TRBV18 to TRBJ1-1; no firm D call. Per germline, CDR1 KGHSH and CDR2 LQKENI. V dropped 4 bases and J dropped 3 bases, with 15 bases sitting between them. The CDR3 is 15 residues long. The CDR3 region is CASSLHMGRDTEAFF. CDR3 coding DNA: TGTGCCAGCTCACTTCATATGGGGAGGGACACTGAAGCTTTCTTT.

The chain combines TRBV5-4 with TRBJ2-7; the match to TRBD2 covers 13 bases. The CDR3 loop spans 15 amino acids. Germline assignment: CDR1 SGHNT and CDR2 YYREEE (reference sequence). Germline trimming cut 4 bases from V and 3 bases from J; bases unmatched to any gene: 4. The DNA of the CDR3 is TGTGCCAGCAGCGGAAGGACTAGCGGGAGCTACGAGCAGTACTTC. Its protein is CASSGRTSGSYEQYF.

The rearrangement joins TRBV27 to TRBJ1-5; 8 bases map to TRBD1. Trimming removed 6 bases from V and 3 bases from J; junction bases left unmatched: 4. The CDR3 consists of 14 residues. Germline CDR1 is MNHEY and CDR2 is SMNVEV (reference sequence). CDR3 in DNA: TGTGCCAGCAGAGGACAGGGACCCAATCAGCCCCAGCATTTT. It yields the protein CASRGQGPNQPQHF.

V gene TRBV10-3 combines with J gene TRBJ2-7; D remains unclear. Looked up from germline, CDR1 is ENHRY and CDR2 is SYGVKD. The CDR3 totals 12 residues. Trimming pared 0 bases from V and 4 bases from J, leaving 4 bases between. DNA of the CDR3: TGTGCCATCAGTGAGTCAGGGTACGAGCAGTACTTC. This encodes CAISESGYEQYF.

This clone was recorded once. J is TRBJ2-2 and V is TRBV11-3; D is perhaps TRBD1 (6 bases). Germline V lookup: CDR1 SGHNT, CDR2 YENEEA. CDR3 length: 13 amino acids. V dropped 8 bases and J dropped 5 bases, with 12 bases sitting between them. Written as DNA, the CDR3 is TGTGCCAGCGACGCCAGGGGTACCGGGGAGCTGTTTTTT. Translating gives CASDARGTGELFF.

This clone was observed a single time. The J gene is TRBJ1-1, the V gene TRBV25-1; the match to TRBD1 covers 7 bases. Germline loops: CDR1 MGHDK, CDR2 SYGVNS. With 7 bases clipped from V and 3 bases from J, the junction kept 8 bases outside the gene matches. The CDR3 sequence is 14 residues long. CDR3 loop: CASIATGAYTEAFF. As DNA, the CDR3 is TGTGCCAGCATCGCTACAGGGGCCTACACTGAAGCTTTCTTT.

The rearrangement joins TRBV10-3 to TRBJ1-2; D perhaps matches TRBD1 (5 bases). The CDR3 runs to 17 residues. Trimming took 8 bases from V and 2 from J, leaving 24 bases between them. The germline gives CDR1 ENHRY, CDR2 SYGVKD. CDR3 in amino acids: CAISKEAGRGSNYGYTF. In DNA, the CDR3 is TGTGCCATCTCAAAGGAGGCAGGAAGGGGATCCAACTATGGCTACACCTTC.

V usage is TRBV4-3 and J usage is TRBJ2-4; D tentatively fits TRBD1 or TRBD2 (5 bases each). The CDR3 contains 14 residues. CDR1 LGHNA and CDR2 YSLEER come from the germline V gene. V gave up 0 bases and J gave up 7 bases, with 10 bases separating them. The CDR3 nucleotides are TGCGCCAGCAGCCAAGACGACTGGGGGAACATTCAGTACTTC. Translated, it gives CASSQDDWGNIQYF.

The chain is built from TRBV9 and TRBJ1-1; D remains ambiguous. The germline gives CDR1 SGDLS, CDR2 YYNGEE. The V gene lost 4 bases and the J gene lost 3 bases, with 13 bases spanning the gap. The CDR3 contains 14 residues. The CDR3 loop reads CASSYGSLDTEAFF. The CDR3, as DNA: TGTGCCAGCAGCTATGGGTCTCTGGACACTGAAGCTTTCTTT.

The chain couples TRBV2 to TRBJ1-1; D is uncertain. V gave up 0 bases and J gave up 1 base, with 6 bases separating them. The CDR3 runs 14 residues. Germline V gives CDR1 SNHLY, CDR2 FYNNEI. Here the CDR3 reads CASSEAFTNTEAFF. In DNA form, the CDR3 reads TGTGCCAGCAGTGAAGCCTTCACGAACACTGAAGCTTTCTTT. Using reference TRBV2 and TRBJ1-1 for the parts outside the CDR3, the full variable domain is EPEVTQTPSHQVTQMGQEVILRCVPISNHLYFYWYRQILGQKVEFLVSFYNNEISEKSEIFDDQFSVERPDGSNFTLKIRSTKLEDSAMYFCASSEAFTNTEAFFGQGTRLTVV.

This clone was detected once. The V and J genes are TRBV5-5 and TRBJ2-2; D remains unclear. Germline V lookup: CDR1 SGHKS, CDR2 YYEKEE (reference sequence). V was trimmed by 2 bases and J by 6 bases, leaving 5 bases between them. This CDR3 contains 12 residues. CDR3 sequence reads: CASSFGAGELFF. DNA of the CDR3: TGTGCCAGCAGCTTTGGAGCCGGGGAGCTGTTTTTT.

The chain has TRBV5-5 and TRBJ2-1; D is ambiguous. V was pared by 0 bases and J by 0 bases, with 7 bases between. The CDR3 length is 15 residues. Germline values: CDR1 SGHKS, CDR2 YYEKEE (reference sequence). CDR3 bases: TGTGCCAGCAGCTTGGCCCGGAGCTCCTACAATGAGCAGTTCTTC. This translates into CASSLARSSYNEQFF.

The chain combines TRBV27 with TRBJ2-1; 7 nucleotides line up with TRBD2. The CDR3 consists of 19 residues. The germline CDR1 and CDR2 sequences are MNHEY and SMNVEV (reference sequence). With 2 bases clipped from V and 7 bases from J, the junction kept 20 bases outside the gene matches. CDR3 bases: TGTGCCAGCAGTTTAAGGTGGCTGATAGGCAGTCAGGGAGGGAATGAGCAGTTCTTC. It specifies CASSLRWLIGSQGGNEQFF.

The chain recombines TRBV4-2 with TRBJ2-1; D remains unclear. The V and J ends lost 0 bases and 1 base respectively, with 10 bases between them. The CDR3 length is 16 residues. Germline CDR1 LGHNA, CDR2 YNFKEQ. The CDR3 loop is CASSQDVSSSYNEQFF. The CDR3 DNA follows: TGTGCCAGCAGCCAAGATGTAAGTTCTTCCTACAATGAGCAGTTCTTC.

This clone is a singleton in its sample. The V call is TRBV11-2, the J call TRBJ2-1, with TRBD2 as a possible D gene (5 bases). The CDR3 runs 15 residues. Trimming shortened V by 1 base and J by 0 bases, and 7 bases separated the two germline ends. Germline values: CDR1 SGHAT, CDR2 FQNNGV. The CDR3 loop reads CASSLAGSSYNEQFF. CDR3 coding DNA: TGTGCCAGCAGCTTAGCGGGGAGCTCCTACAATGAGCAGTTCTTC.

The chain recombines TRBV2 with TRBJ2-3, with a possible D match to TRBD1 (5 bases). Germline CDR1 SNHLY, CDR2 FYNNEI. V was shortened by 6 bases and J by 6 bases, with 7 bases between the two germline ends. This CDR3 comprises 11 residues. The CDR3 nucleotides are TGTGCCAGCAGGGCAGGGGATACGCAGTATTTT. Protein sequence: CASRAGDTQYF.

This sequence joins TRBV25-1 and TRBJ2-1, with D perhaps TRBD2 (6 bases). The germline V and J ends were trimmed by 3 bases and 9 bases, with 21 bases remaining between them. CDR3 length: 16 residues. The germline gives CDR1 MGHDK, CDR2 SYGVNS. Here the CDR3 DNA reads TGTGCCAGCAGTGAGCATGGGTTGGGCGGGGCCGGTGAGCAGTTCTTC. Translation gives CASSEHGLGGAGEQFF.

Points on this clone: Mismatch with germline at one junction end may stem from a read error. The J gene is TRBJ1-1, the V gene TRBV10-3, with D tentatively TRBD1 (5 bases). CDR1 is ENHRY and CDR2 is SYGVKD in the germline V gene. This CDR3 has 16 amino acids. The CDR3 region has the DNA TGTGCAATCAGTGGTATGGCAGGGAAGATTGGCACTGAAGCTTTCTTT. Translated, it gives CAISGMAGKIGTEAFF.

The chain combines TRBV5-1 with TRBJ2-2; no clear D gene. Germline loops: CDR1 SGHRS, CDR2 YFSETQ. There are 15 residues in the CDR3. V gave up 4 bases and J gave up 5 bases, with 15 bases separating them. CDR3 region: CASSPFSRGTGELFF. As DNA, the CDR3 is TGCGCCAGCAGCCCTTTTTCCCGCGGAACCGGGGAGCTGTTTTTT.